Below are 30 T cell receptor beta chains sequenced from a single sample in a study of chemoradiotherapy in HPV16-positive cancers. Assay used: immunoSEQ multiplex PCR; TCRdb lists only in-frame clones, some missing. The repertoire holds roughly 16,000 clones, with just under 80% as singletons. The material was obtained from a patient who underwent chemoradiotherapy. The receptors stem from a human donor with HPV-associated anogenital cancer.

CDR3 DNA sequence: TGTGCTAGTGGTCTCGGGGGGCTGGGCTCCTACAATGAGCAGTTCTTC. Translating it yields CASGLGGLGSYNEQFF. The rearrangement uses TRBV12-5 and TRBJ2-1; a possible D gene is TRBD2 (7 bases). Germline assignment: CDR1 LGHNT and CDR2 FRNRAP. The CDR3 is 16 amino acids. V lost 5 bases and J 0 bases, leaving 14 bases between the germline ends.

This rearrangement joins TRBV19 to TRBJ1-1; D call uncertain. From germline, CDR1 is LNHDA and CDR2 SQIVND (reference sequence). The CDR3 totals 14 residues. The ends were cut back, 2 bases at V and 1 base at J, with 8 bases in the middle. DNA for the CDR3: TGTGCCAGTAGTATACTTCGGGGGAACACTGAAGCTTTCTTT. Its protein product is CASSILRGNTEAFF.

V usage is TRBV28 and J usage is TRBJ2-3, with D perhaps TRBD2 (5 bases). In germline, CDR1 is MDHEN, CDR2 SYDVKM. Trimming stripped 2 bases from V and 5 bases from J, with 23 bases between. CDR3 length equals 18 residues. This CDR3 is CASSLVGLSKSGLDTQYF. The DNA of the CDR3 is TGTGCCAGCAGTTTAGTAGGACTTAGCAAATCCGGTCTAGATACGCAGTATTTT.

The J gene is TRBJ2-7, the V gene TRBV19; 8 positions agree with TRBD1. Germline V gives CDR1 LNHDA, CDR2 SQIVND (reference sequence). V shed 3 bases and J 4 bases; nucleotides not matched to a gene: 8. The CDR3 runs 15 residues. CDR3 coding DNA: TGTGCCAGTAGTATCCAGGCAGGGGGCAGGTACGAGCAGTACTTC. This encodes CASSIQAGGRYEQYF.

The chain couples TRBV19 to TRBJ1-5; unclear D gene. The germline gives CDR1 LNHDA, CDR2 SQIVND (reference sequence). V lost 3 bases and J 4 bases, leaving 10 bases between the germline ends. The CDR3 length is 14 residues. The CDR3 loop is CASSIYLENQPQHF. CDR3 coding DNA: TGTGCCAGTAGTATTTATCTTGAGAATCAGCCCCAGCATTTT.

The CDR3 reads CASSLWDMSSYNEQFF. Here the CDR3 DNA reads TGTGCCAGCAGTTTATGGGACATGAGCTCCTACAATGAGCAGTTCTTC. The chain carries TRBV27 and TRBJ2-1, with D tentatively TRBD1 (6 bases). This CDR3 has 16 amino acids. Deletions cut 1 base from V and 0 bases from J, with 10 bases between. The germline gives CDR1 MNHEY, CDR2 SMNVEV (reference sequence).

CDR3 coding DNA: TGTGCCAGCAGCCCCTCAGGGTCGGAGAATGAGCAGTTCTTC. Its protein is CASSPSGSENEQFF. The J gene is TRBJ2-1, the V gene TRBV7-8; weak D call: TRBD1 (5 bases). V dropped 5 bases and J dropped 7 bases, with 15 bases sitting between them. The CDR3 consists of 14 residues. Germline V lookup: CDR1 SGHVS, CDR2 FQNEAQ.

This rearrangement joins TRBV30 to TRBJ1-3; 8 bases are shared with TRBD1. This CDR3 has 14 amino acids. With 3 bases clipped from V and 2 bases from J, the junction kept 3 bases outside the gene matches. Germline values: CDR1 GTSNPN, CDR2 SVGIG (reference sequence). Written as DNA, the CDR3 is TGTGCCTGGAGCCCGGACAGGGCTGGAAACACCATATATTTT. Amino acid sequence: CAWSPDRAGNTIYF.

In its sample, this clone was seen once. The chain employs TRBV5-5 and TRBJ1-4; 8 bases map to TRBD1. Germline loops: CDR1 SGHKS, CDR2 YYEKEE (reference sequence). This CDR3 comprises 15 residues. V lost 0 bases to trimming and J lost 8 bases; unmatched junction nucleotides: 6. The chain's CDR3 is CASSLGTGGREKLFF. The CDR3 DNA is TGTGCCAGCAGCTTGGGCACAGGGGGTAGGGAAAAACTGTTTTTT.

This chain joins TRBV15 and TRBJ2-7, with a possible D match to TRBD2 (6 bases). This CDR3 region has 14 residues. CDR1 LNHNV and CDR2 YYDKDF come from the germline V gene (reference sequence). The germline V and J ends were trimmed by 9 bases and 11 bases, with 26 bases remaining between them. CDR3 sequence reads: CATTLEGSQAEEYF. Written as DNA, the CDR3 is TGTGCCACGACTCTGGAGGGGAGCCAGGCAGAGGAGTACTTC.

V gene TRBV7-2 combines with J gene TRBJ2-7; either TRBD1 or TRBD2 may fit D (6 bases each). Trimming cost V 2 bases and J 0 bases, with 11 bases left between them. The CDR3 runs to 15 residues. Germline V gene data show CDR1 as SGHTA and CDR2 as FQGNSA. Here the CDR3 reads CASSLTGTYSYEQYF. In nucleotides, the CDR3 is TGTGCCAGCAGCTTAACAGGGACTTACTCCTACGAGCAGTACTTC.

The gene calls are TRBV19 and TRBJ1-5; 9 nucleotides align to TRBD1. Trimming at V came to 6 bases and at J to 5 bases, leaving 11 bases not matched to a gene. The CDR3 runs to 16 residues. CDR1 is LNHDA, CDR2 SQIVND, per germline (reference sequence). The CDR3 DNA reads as TGTGCCAGTAGGAGAGCCGGGACAGGGCTCGATCAGCCCCAGCATTTT. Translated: CASRRAGTGLDQPQHF.

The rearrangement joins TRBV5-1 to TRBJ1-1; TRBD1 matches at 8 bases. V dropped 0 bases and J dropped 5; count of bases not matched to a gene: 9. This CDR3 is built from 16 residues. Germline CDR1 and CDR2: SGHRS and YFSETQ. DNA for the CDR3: TGCGCCAGCAGCTTGGCCTGGACAGGGCGGAGGACTGAAGCTTTCTTT. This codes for CASSLAWTGRRTEAFF.

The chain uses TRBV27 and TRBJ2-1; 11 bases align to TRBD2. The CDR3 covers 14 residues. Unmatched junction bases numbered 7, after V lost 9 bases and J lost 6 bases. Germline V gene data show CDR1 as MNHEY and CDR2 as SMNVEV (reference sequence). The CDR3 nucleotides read TGTGCCAGTAGTCCCCTAGCGGGGGGCAATGAGCAGTTCTTC. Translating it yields CASSPLAGGNEQFF.

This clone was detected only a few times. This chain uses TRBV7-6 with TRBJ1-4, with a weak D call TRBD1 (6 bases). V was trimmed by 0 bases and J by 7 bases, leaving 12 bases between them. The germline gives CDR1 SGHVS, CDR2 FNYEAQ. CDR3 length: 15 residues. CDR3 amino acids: CASSLAGGAGEKLFF. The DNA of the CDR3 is TGTGCCAGCAGCTTAGCAGGGGGGGCTGGTGAAAAACTGTTTTTT.

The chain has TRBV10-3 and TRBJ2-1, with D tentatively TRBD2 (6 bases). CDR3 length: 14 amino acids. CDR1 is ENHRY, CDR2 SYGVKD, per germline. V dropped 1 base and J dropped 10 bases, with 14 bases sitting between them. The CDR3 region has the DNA TGTGCCATCAGTGAGTTCCCATCGGGGGACGAGCAGTTCTTC. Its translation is CAISEFPSGDEQFF.

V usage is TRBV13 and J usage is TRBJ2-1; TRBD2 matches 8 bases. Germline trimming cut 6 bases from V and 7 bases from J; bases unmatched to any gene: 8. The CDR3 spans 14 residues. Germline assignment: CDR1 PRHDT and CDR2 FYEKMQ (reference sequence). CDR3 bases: TGTGCCAGCAGGCTCAGGGCTAGCGGGAATGAGCAGTTCTTC. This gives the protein CASRLRASGNEQFF. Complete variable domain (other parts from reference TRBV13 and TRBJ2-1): AAGVIQSPRHLIKEKRETATLKCYPIPRHDTVYWYQQGPGQDPQFLISFYEKMQSDKGSIPDRFSAQQFSDYHSELNMSSLELGDSALYFCASRLRASGNEQFFGPGTRLTVL.

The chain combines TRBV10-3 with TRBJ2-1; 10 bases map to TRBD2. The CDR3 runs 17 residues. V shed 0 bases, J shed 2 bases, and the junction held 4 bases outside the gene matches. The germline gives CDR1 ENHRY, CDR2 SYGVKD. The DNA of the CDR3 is TGTGCCATCAGTGAGTCGCGTCTAGCGGGGGCCTACAATGAGCAGTTCTTC. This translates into CAISESRLAGAYNEQFF.

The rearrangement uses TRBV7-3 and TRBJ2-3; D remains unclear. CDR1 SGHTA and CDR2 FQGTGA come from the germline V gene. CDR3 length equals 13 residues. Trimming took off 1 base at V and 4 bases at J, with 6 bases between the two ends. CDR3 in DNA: TGTGCCAGCAGCTTAAGTAACCCAGATACGCAGTATTTT. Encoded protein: CASSLSNPDTQYF. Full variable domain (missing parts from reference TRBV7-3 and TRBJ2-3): GAGVSQTPSNKVTEKGKYVELRCDPISGHTALYWYRQSLGQGPEFLIYFQGTGAADDSGLPNDRFFAVRPEGSVSTLKIQRTERGDSAVYLCASSLSNPDTQYFGPGTRLTVL.

CDR3 protein: CSGGDRTYNEQFF. The CDR3 DNA follows: TGCAGCGGCGGGGATCGGACCTACAATGAGCAGTTCTTC. V and J are TRBV29-1 and TRBJ2-1, with D possibly matching TRBD2 (6 bases). The CDR3 has 13 residues. V was pared by 7 bases and J by 2 bases, with 12 bases between. From germline, CDR1 is SQVTM and CDR2 ANQGSEA.

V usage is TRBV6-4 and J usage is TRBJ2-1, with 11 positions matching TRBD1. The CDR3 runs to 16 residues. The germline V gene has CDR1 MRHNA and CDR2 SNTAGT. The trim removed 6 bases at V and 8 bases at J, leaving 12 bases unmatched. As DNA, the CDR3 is TGTGCCAGCAGGCGCAGTGGGACAGGGGGGGTTTATGAGCAGTTCTTC. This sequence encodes CASRRSGTGGVYEQFF.

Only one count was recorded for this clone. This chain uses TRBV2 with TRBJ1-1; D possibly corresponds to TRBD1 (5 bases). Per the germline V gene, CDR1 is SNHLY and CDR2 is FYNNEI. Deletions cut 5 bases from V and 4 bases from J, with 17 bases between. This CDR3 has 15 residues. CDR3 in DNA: TGTGCCAGCAGTTTTAATGCGGCAGGGAGCACTGAAGCTTTCTTT. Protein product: CASSFNAAGSTEAFF.

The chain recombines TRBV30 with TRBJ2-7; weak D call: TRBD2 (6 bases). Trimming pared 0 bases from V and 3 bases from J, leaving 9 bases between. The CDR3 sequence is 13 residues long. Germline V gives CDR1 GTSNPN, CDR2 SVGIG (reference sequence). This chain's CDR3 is CAWSVSGVYEQYF. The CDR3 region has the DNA TGTGCCTGGAGTGTTTCGGGGGTCTACGAGCAGTACTTC.

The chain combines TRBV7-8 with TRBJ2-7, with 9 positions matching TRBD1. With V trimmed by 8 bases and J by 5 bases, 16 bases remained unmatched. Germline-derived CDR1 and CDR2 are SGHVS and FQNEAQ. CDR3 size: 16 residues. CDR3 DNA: TGTGCCAGCTTAGAAAGTCCGGGACAGGGTACCCACGAGCAGTACTTC. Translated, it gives CASLESPGQGTHEQYF.

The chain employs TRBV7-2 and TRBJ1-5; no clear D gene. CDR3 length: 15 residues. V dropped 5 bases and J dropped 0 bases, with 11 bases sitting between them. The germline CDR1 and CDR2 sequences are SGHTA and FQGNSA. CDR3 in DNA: TGTGCCAGCAGCACTGGACTTAATAGCAATCAGCCCCAGCATTTT. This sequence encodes CASSTGLNSNQPQHF.

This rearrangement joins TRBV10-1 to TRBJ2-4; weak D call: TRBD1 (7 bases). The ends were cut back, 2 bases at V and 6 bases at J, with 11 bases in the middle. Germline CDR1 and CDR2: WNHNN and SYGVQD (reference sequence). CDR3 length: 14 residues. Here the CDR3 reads CASSEAGQINIQYF. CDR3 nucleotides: TGCGCCAGCAGTGAGGCGGGACAGATAAACATTCAGTACTTC.

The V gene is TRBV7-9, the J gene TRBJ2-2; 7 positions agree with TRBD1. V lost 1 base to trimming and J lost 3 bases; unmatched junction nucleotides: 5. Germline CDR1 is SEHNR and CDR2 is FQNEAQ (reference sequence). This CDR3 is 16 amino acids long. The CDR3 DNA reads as TGTGCCAGCAGCTTAGGAATAGGGGGCGACACCGGGGAGCTGTTTTTT. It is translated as CASSLGIGGDTGELFF.

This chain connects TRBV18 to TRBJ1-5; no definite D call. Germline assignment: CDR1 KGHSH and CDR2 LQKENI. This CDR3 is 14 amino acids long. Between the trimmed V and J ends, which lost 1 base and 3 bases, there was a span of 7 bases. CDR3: CASSPLQNNQPQHF. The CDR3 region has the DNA TGTGCCAGCTCACCACTACAGAACAATCAGCCCCAGCATTTT.

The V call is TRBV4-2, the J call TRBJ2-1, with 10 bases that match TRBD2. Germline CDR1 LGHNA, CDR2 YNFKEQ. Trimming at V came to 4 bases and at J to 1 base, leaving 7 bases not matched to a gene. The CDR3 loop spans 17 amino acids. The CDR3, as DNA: TGTGCCAGCAGCCTCCGAGGGACTAGCGATTCCTACAATGAGCAGTTCTTC. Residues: CASSLRGTSDSYNEQFF.

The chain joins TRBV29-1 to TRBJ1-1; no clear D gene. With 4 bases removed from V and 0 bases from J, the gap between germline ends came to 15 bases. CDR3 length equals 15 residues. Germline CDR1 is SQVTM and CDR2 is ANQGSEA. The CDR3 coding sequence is TGCAGCGTTGTCCCACTAAGGGAGATGAACACTGAAGCTTTCTTT. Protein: CSVVPLREMNTEAFF.